The 14 T cell receptor beta chains below all came from one sample that was sequenced in a study of cytotoxic CD8 clonotypes in ibrutinib-treated CLL. Profiled with immunoSEQ multiplex PCR; TCRdb holds only in-frame clones, not every one. The sample has about 300,000 clones, 65% to 85% seen once; the top ten hold around 5.3%. This sample comprised PBMCs, obtained at disease progression, from a patient treated with ibrutinib. These TCRs come from a human donor with chronic lymphocytic leukemia.

V is TRBV9 and J is TRBJ2-7; TRBD1 matches at 9 bases. CDR1 SGDLS and CDR2 YYNGEE come from the germline V gene. V shed 4 bases, J shed 2 bases, and the junction held 7 bases outside the gene matches. There are 15 residues in the CDR3. CDR3 DNA sequence: TGTGCCAGCAGCCCCCGTACAGGGGGCGCCTACGAGCAGTACTTC. Translated, it gives CASSPRTGGAYEQYF.

This clone was detected only a few times. J is TRBJ1-2 and V is TRBV18, with 7 nucleotides matching TRBD1. The CDR3 length is 14 residues. CDR1 is KGHSH and CDR2 is LQKENI in the germline V gene. V lost 1 base and J lost 12; bases outside the gene matches: 11. Written as DNA, the CDR3 is TGTGCCAGCTCACCACTAAGCGACAGGGACCCACACACCTTC. Amino acids: CASSPLSDRDPHTF. Together with reference TRBV18 and TRBJ1-2, the CDR3 gives the full variable domain: NAGVMQNPRHLVRRRGQEARLRCSPMKGHSHVYWYRQLPEEGLKFMVYLQKENIIDESGMPKERFSAEFPKEGPSILRIQQVVRGDSAAYFCASSPLSDRDPHTFGSGTRLTVV.

This chain links TRBV5-4 with TRBJ1-2, with 12 positions matching TRBD1. V trimming: 2 bases; J trimming: 7 bases; junction bases outside the gene matches: 6. Germline CDR1 is SGHNT and CDR2 is YYREEE (reference sequence). The CDR3 totals 15 residues. CDR3 in DNA: TGTGCCAGCAGCTTAGGGACAGGGGGCTGGGTTGGCTACACCTTC. This translates into CASSLGTGGWVGYTF.

The chain is built from TRBV7-6 and TRBJ2-2, with 9 bases lining up with TRBD2. The CDR3 spans 17 residues. The junction had 5 bases not matched to a gene; V was cut back by 1 base and J by 2 bases. Germline V gives CDR1 SGHVS, CDR2 FNYEAQ. CDR3 sequence: CASSLVALAGNTGELFF. CDR3 nucleotide sequence: TGTGCCAGCAGCTTAGTCGCCCTAGCGGGAAACACCGGGGAGCTGTTTTTT.

A single count supports this clone. The gene calls are TRBV4-1 and TRBJ1-3, with D unresolved. Germline V gives CDR1 MGHRA, CDR2 YSYEKL. The CDR3 has 16 amino acids. With 0 bases removed from V and 0 bases from J, the gap between germline ends came to 9 bases. CDR3 coding DNA: TGCGCCAGCAGCCAAGACGATGTACTCTCTGGAAACACCATATATTTT. The encoded protein is CASSQDDVLSGNTIYF.

This chain joins TRBV29-1 and TRBJ2-3, with 9 bases identical to TRBD2. V lost 7 bases, J lost 3 bases, and 8 bases stayed unmatched. The CDR3 contains 14 residues. CDR1 is SQVTM and CDR2 is ANQGSEA in the germline V gene. CDR3 sequence reads: CSARGLASTDTQYF. DNA for the CDR3: TGCAGCGCCCGAGGACTAGCGTCTACAGATACGCAGTATTTT.

In its sample, this clone was seen a few times. This rearrangement joins TRBV9 to TRBJ2-7; D gene ambiguous. Germline CDR1 and CDR2: SGDLS and YYNGEE. The CDR3 has 11 amino acids. With 8 bases removed from V and 5 bases from J, the gap between germline ends came to 11 bases. The CDR3, as DNA: TGTGCCAGTTCGGGTGGAAACGAGCAGTACTTC. This codes for CASSGGNEQYF.

This chain uses TRBV7-3 with TRBJ1-5; D is uncertain. The CDR3 spans 13 residues. The V gene's germline CDR1 is SGHTA and CDR2 FQGTGA. Trimming removed 3 bases at V and 9 bases at J, with 12 bases between. CDR3 sequence reads: CASSLEGGGPQHF. In DNA, the CDR3 is TGTGCCAGCAGCTTGGAGGGCGGTGGGCCCCAGCATTTT. Supplemented by reference TRBV7-3 and TRBJ1-5, the full variable domain reads GAGVSQTPSNKVTEKGKYVELRCDPISGHTALYWYRQSLGQGPEFLIYFQGTGAADDSGLPNDRFFAVRPEGSVSTLKIQRTERGDSAVYLCASSLEGGGPQHFGDGTRLSIL.

V is TRBV10-3 and J is TRBJ2-4, with D uncertain. V lost 0 bases and J lost 1, with 13 bases in between. The CDR3 has 17 residues. Germline loops: CDR1 ENHRY, CDR2 SYGVKD. The CDR3 DNA follows: TGTGCCATCAGTGAGTCGTTATTATTCGGGGCCAAAAACATTCAGTACTTC. Translation: CAISESLLFGAKNIQYF.

The count of this clone is one. This chain links TRBV28 with TRBJ2-7; D unresolved. This CDR3 spans 17 amino acids. In germline, CDR1 is MDHEN, CDR2 SYDVKM. The V end lost 3 bases, the J end lost 0 bases, and 18 bases lay between the germline ends. DNA of the CDR3: TGTGCCAGCAGTTTGCCCCCGCGGCGTAACCCCTCCTACGAGCAGTACTTC. It translates to CASSLPPRRNPSYEQYF.

This chain joins TRBV6-5 and TRBJ2-7, with D unresolved. The V gene's germline CDR1 is MNHEY and CDR2 SVGAGI. The CDR3 is 14 residues long. V lost 6 bases and J lost 4, with 16 bases in between. The CDR3 bases are TGTGCCAGCAGATGGACGGCCGGCATGTACGAGCAGTACTTC. Its translation is CASRWTAGMYEQYF.

The V and J genes are TRBV4-3 and TRBJ1-3, with unresolved D. The CDR3 sequence is 16 residues long. V was cut by 0 bases and J by 2 bases, with 11 bases left in between. Looked up from germline, CDR1 is LGHNA and CDR2 is YSLEER. The CDR3 sequence is CASSQDLGQAGNTIYF. The DNA for the CDR3 is TGCGCCAGCAGCCAAGATCTAGGGCAGGCTGGAAACACCATATATTTT.

V gene TRBV7-3 combines with J gene TRBJ2-1, with D tentatively TRBD1 (6 bases). CDR3 length: 16 residues. CDR1 and CDR2 from the germline V gene are SGHTA and FQGTGA. Trimming left V 7 bases short and J 5 bases short, with 21 bases between. The CDR3, as DNA: TGTGCCAGCATACCGACAGGTCCCACTACTCACAATGAGCAGTTCTTC. As protein: CASIPTGPTTHNEQFF.

Written as DNA, the CDR3 is TGTGCCAGCACTAAAATTAGCGGGAGGGCCTACGAGCAGTACTTC. It codes for CASTKISGRAYEQYF. V is TRBV2 and J is TRBJ2-7, with 11 bases that match TRBD2. Trimming removed 7 bases from V and 2 bases from J; junction bases left unmatched: 7. CDR1 and CDR2 (germline): SNHLY, FYNNEI. The length of the CDR3 is 15 residues. Combining the CDR3 with reference TRBV2 and TRBJ2-7 gives the whole variable domain EPEVTQTPSHQVTQMGQEVILRCVPISNHLYFYWYRQILGQKVEFLVSFYNNEISEKSEIFDDQFSVERPDGSNFTLKIRSTKLEDSAMYFCASTKISGRAYEQYFGPGTRLTVT.